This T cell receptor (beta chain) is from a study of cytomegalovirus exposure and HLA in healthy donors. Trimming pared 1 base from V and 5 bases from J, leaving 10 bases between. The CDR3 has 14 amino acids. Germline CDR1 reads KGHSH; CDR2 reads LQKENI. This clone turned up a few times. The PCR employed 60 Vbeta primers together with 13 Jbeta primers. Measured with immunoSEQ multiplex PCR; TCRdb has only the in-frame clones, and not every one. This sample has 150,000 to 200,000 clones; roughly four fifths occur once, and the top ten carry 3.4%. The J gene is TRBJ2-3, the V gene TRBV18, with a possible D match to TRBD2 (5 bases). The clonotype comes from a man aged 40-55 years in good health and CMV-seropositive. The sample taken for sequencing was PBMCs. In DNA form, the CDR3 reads TGTGCCAGCTCACCACGGGTTCGGGAAGATACGCAGTATTTT. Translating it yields CASSPRVREDTQYF.